This TCR beta chain is drawn from a study of cytomegalovirus exposure and HLA in healthy donors. Study observations and caveats: TCR beta chain V- and J-gene trimming was linked, in a later analysis, to a missense variant in DCLRE1C.

60 Vbeta and 13 Jbeta primers were used in PCR. Assay: immunoSEQ multiplex PCR; the TCRdb copy retains only in-frame clones and omits some. The data contain around 140,000 clones, 77% of them singletons. As concerns this clone: Its specificity is unknown.

The TCR comes from a male donor in good health and CMV-seronegative. Sequences were obtained from PBMCs.

The chain's CDR3 is CASSARQANEQFF. The CDR3 DNA reads TGTGCCAGCAGCGCTCGACAGGCAAATGAGCAGTTCTTC. This sequence joins TRBV7-2 and TRBJ2-1; TRBD1 is a possible D gene (6 bases). This CDR3 spans 13 amino acids. The germline V and J ends were trimmed by 5 bases and 7 bases, with 12 bases remaining between them. Germline V lookup: CDR1 SGHTA, CDR2 FQGNSA.